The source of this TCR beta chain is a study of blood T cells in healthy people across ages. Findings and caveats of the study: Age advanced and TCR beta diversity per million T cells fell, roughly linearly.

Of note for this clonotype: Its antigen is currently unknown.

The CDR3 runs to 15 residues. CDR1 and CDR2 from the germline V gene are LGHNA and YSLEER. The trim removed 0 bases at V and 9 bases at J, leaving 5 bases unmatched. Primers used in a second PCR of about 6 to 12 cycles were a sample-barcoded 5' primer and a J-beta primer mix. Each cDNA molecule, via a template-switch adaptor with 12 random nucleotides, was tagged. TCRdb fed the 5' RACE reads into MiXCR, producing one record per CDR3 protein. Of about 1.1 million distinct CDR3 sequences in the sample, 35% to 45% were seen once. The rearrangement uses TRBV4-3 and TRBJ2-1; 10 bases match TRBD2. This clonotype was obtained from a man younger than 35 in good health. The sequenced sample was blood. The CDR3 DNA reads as TGCGCCAGCAGCCAAGAACCCGCTAGCGGGGGTGAGCAGTTCTTC. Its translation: CASSQEPASGGEQFF.